Sequencing of this T cell receptor beta chain was carried out in a study of T-cell memory formation after mild COVID-19. Study-wide context: Largely, the TCR clusters proved donor specific. Whole-study findings and limits: Contracting CD4+ clones lay largely in CM and EM, with CD8+ ones residing in EMRA. Day 15 to 85 contractors were CD4/CD8 balanced; later expanders leaned CD4+.

As concerns this clonotype: Its matching antigen is unknown.

Via MiXCR, TCRdb re-called the 5' RACE reads, giving one row per CDR3 protein. The repertoire includes about half a million distinct CDR3 sequences, about 18% of them detected once, and over 9% sits in the top ten. V was shortened by 5 bases and J by 1 base, with 11 bases between the two germline ends. Germline assignment: CDR1 SEHNR and CDR2 FQNEAQ (reference sequence). CDR3 size: 14 residues. The source of this sequence is an adult woman who had mild COVID-19 (a few samples of this study predate the infection). Cell type and time point are not known. J is TRBJ1-1 and V is TRBV7-9; the D gene is possibly TRBD1 (6 bases). The sample taken for sequencing was PBMCs or a T cell subset sorted from them (not recorded which). The CDR3: CASSKQGPNTEAFF. CDR3 nucleotides: TGTGCCAGCAGCAAACAGGGTCCGAACACTGAAGCTTTCTTT.